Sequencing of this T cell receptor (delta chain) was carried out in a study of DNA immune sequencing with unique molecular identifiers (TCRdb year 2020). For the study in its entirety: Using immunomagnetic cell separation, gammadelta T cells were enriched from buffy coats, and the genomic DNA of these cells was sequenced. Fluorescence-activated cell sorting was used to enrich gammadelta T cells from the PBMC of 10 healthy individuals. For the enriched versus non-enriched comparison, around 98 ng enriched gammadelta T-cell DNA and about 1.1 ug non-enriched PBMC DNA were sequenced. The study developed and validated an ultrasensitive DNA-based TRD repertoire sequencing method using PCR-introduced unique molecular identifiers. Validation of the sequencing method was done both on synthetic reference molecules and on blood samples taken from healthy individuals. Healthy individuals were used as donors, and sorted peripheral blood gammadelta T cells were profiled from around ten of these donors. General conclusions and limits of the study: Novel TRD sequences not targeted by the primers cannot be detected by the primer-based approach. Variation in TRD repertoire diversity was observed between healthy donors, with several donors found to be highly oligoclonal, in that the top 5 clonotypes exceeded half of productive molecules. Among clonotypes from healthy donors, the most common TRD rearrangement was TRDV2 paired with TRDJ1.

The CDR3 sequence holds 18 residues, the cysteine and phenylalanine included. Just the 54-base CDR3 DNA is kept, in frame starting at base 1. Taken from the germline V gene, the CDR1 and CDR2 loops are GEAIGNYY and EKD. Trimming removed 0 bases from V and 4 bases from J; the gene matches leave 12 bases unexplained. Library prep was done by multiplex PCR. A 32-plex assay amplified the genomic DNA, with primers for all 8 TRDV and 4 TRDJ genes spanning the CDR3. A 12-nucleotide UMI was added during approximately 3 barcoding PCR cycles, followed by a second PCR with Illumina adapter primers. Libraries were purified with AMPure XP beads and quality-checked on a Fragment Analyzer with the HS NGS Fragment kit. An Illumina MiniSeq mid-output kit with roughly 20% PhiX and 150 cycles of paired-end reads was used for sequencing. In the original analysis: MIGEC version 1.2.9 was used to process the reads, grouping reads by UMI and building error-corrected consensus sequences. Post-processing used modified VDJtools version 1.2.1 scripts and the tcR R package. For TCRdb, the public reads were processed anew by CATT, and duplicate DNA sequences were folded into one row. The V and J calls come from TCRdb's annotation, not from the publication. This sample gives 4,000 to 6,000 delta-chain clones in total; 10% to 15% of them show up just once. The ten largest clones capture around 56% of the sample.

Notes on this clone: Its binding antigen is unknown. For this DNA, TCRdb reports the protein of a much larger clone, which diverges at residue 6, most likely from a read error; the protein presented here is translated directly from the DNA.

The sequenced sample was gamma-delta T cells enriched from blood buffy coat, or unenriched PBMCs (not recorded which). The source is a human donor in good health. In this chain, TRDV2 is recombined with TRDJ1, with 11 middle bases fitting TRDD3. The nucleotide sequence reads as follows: TGTGCCTGTGACACCGCAACCACACTGGGGGATAATGGCGATAAACTCATCTTT. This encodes CACDTATTLGDNGDKLIF.